This entry features one T cell receptor beta chain sequence. Its specificity is unknown. Primed by a sample-barcoded 5' primer and a J-beta primer mix, a second PCR proceeded for about 6 to 12 cycles. From the 5' RACE reads, TCRdb called clonotypes with MiXCR, one entry per CDR3 protein. The table shows about 1.8 million distinct CDR3 sequences, with just under 50% occurring only once. The entry originates in a study of blood T cells in healthy people across ages. V lost 3 bases, J lost 6 bases, and 9 bases stayed unmatched. Germline CDR1 and CDR2: MNHEY and SVGEGT. The length of the CDR3 is 16 residues. Study-level findings and limits: Greater diversity and more naive CD4+ cells were seen in long-lived donors than in aged donors.

Input material: blood. This chain connects TRBV6-2 or TRBV6-3 to TRBJ1-2; the match to TRBD1 covers 11 bases. This clonotype was sampled from a woman aged 40-49 years in good health. CDR3 nucleotide sequence: TGTGCCAGCAGTTATACAAGGACAGGGGGCGCGGATGGCTACACCTTC. Translated: CASSYTRTGGADGYTF.